This T cell receptor (beta chain) came from a study of shared clonotypes between healthy human individuals. General study results and limits: Sampling covered nothing but blood. Tissue TCR repertoires likely differ from those found in blood. Non-shared clonotypes had lower generation probabilities than those shared by all four donors.

Germline V gene sequence: CDR1 SGHTA, CDR2 FQGNSA. The CDR3 is 15 amino acids. Trimming removed 1 base at V and 2 bases at J, with 12 bases between. Using immunoSEQ multiplex PCR, the repertoire was profiled, and TCRdb retains in-frame clones only, with some absent. The sample consists of about 2 million clones, roughly 95% of them appearing once. With regard to this clone: Its antigen is not known.

CD45RA+ naive and CD45RA-negative memory subsets were separated from CD4+ cells. Sequencing was carried out using naive CD4+ T cells sorted from blood. Subset: CD45RA+ positively selected. The chain recombines TRBV7-2 with TRBJ2-7, with D possibly being TRBD2 (6 bases). The sequence was collected from a man younger than 35 in good health. The CDR3 is CASSLEVAETYEQYF. For the CDR3, the DNA is TGTGCCAGCAGCTTAGAGGTAGCGGAGACCTACGAGCAGTACTTC.